This T cell receptor (beta chain) was identified during a study of cytomegalovirus exposure and HLA in healthy donors. CDR3 length equals 13 residues. Deletions cut 1 base from V and 6 bases from J, with 7 bases between. Germline values: CDR1 SGHTA, CDR2 FQGTGA. PCR was performed using 60 Vbeta and 13 Jbeta primers. Sequencing was performed with immunoSEQ multiplex PCR; in TCRdb, only in-frame clones are kept and a portion is missing. The sample contains about 140,000 clones, about three quarters of which appear only once. The sample comprised PBMCs. This receptor was identified in a female donor in good health and CMV-seropositive. The chain employs TRBV7-3 and TRBJ2-1; D unresolved. CDR3 sequence: CASSLSIVNEQFF. CDR3 nucleotides: TGTGCCAGCAGCTTAAGCATAGTCAATGAGCAGTTCTTC.